This passage covers 26 T cell receptor beta chains from one sample sequenced in a study of CD8+ T cells in alopecia areata. It was from alopecia areata patients that lesional scalp punch biopsies and peripheral blood were collected. Sequencing used cDNA as its template, made by extracting RNA and reverse transcribing it. The repertoire was sequenced with immunoSEQ multiplex PCR; TCRdb's copy has only in-frame clones and lacks some. The sample includes about 8,900 clones, 55% to 75% of them seen just once. The sample consisted of skin. Every receptor here comes from a human donor with alopecia areata.

Worth noting for this clone: The junction does not match germline at one end; this may be a read error. The chain is built from TRBV29-1 and TRBJ1-2; tentative D call: TRBD1 (6 bases). This CDR3 has 14 amino acids. CDR1 is SQVTM, CDR2 ANQGSEA, per germline. In DNA form, the CDR3 reads TGCAGCGTTGAACCCGGACAGTACCGAAGTCTACGGGTCTTC. Amino acid sequence: CSVEPGQYRSLRVF. The whole variable domain, remainder taken from reference TRBV29-1 and TRBJ1-2, is SAVISQKPSRDICQRGTSLTIQCQVDSQVTMMFWYRQQPGQSLTLIATANQGSEATYESGFVIDKFPISRPNLTFSTLTVSNMSPEDSSIYLCSVEPGQYRSLRVFGSGTRLTVV.

This clone was seen more than once but under ten times. The chain employs TRBV7-2 and TRBJ2-3; D gene unclear. V gave up 0 bases and J gave up 2 bases, with 6 bases separating them. The CDR3 has 14 amino acids. Germline values: CDR1 SGHTA, CDR2 FQGNSA. CDR3 sequence reads: CASSLATDTDTQYF. As DNA, the CDR3 is TGTGCCAGCAGCTTAGCGACGGACACAGATACGCAGTATTTT.

The chain carries TRBV29-1 and TRBJ1-1; perhaps TRBD1 as D (5 bases). Germline V gene data show CDR1 as SQVTM and CDR2 as ANQGSEA. This CDR3 has 12 amino acids. Trimming removed 2 bases at V and 4 bases at J, with 8 bases between. Here the CDR3 reads CSVERGTTEAFF. CDR3 DNA: TGCAGCGTTGAAAGGGGTACCACTGAAGCTTTCTTT.

The J gene is TRBJ1-2, the V gene TRBV2; 7 positions agree with TRBD1. Trimming removed 4 bases from V and 5 bases from J; junction bases left unmatched: 10. This CDR3 has 15 amino acids. Per germline, CDR1 SNHLY and CDR2 FYNNEI. CDR3 sequence: CASSAEGGGRYGYTF. The CDR3, as DNA: TGTGCCAGCAGTGCGGAGGGAGGGGGCCGGTATGGCTACACCTTC.

The chain combines TRBV9 with TRBJ1-5; a possible D gene is TRBD1 (5 bases). V was cut by 4 bases and J by 0 bases, with 11 bases left in between. This CDR3 spans 15 amino acids. The germline V gene has CDR1 SGDLS and CDR2 YYNGEE. The CDR3, as DNA: TGTGCCAGCAGCCGCCTGGGGGATAGCAATCAGCCCCAGCATTTT. Encoded protein: CASSRLGDSNQPQHF.

V gene TRBV27 combines with J gene TRBJ1-2, with a possible D match to TRBD1 (5 bases). This CDR3 is 15 amino acids long. The V gene lost 2 bases and the J gene lost 8 bases, with 18 bases spanning the gap. Looked up from germline, CDR1 is MNHEY and CDR2 is SMNVEV (reference sequence). CDR3 amino acids: CASSLGPGLGGGYTF. For the CDR3, the DNA is TGTGCCAGCAGTTTAGGTCCGGGACTGGGAGGCGGCTACACCTTC.

V is TRBV6-1 and J is TRBJ2-7; 7 bases are a match to TRBD1. CDR1 is MNHNS, CDR2 SASEGT, per germline. The CDR3 totals 12 residues. The CDR3 DNA is TGTTGGACGACAGGGCCATCCTACGAGCAGTACTTC. It encodes CWTTGPSYEQYF.

The genes are TRBV5-1 and TRBJ2-7; 9 bases align to TRBD2. The CDR3 extends over 17 amino acids. Germline values: CDR1 SGHRS, CDR2 YFSETQ. The V segment lost 0 bases and the J segment 4 bases; nucleotides outside the gene matches: 11. The chain's CDR3 is CASSLDVLGGGAYEQYF. For the CDR3, the DNA is TGCGCCAGCAGCTTGGATGTGTTAGGCGGGGGGGCTTACGAGCAGTACTTC.

V gene TRBV15 combines with J gene TRBJ2-1; 11 nucleotides align to TRBD2. J gave up 10 bases and V 0 bases, and 8 bases lay outside the gene matches. Germline assignment: CDR1 LNHNV and CDR2 YYDKDF (reference sequence). This CDR3 is 16 amino acids long. CDR3 nucleotide sequence: TGTGCCACCAGCAGAGATTTAACTAGCGGGAGTGGAGAGCAGTTCTTC. Its translation is CATSRDLTSGSGEQFF.

The chain carries TRBV29-1 and TRBJ1-2, with a weak D call TRBD1 (6 bases). Germline lookup yields CDR1 SQVTM and CDR2 ANQGSEA. The V and J ends lost 4 bases and 5 bases respectively, with 11 bases between them. This CDR3 region has 12 residues. The CDR3 is CSVVEGGYGYTF. CDR3 nucleotide sequence: TGCAGCGTTGTGGAAGGGGGATATGGCTACACCTTC.

The genes are TRBV11-3 and TRBJ1-2; D ambiguous. CDR1 is SGHNT, CDR2 YENEEA, per germline. Trimming removed 2 bases from V and 4 bases from J, with 5 bases in between. This CDR3 comprises 12 residues. CDR3 DNA: TGTGCCAGCAGCTTAACGGCCTATGGCTACACCTTC. Translating gives CASSLTAYGYTF.

The rearrangement uses TRBV6-5 and TRBJ2-3; TRBD1 aligns across 8 bases. Germline CDR1 is MNHEY and CDR2 is SVGAGI. There are 15 residues in the CDR3. J was trimmed by 6 bases and V by 4 bases; bases with no gene match: 9. CDR3 bases: TGTGCCAGCAGTTCACAAAGGACAGGGAAGGATACGCAGTATTTT. Translation gives CASSSQRTGKDTQYF.

This chain joins TRBV18 and TRBJ2-5, with 9 bases matching TRBD1. CDR1 is KGHSH and CDR2 is LQKENI in the germline V gene. V lost 5 bases, J lost 5 bases, and 3 bases stayed unmatched. The CDR3 is made up of 13 amino acids. Here the CDR3 reads CASSRQGGETQYF. The CDR3 DNA reads as TGTGCCAGCTCAAGACAGGGGGGCGAGACCCAGTACTTC.

With regard to this clone: A read error may account for a junction end that differs from germline. The chain joins TRBV7-7 to TRBJ2-2; possible D gene TRBD1, 5 bases. Germline assignment: CDR1 SSHAT and CDR2 FNYEAQ (reference sequence). This CDR3 region has 15 residues. The CDR3: CASRSSQGNTGELFF. In DNA, the CDR3 is TGTGCTAGCAGGAGCAGTCAGGGCAACACCGGGGAGCTGTTTTTT. Filled out from reference TRBV7-7 and TRBJ2-2, the complete variable domain reads GAGVSQSPRYKVTKRGQDVTLRCDPISSHATLYWYQQALGQGPEFLTYFNYEAQPDKSGLPSDRFSAERPEGSISTLTIQRTEQRDSAMYRCASRSSQGNTGELFFGEGSRLTVL.

This clone was seen a few times. The chain has TRBV5-1 and TRBJ2-7, with no clear D. Germline loops: CDR1 SGHRS, CDR2 YFSETQ. The CDR3 length is 11 residues. The ends were cut back, 0 bases at V and 3 bases at J, with 1 base in the middle. CDR3 sequence reads: CASSLGYEQYF. CDR3 DNA sequence: TGCGCCAGCAGCTTGGGCTACGAGCAGTACTTC.

The chain is built from TRBV27 and TRBJ1-6; D gene uncertain. The CDR3 has 16 amino acids. In germline, CDR1 is MNHEY, CDR2 SMNVEV (reference sequence). V was cut by 5 bases and J by 4 bases, with 15 bases left in between. The CDR3 spells CASSRSGTIYNSPLHF. The CDR3 DNA is TGTGCCAGCAGTCGATCGGGCACCATTTATAATTCACCCCTCCACTTT.

This clone showed up just a few times. The chain carries TRBV29-1 and TRBJ2-1, with TRBD2 matching over 8 bases. The germline V gene has CDR1 SQVTM and CDR2 ANQGSEA. V lost 5 bases, J lost 2 bases, and 8 bases stayed unmatched. The CDR3 loop spans 15 amino acids. The chain's CDR3 is CSVSPGGEPYNEQFF. As DNA, the CDR3 is TGCAGCGTTTCCCCCGGGGGGGAACCCTACAATGAGCAGTTCTTC.

The gene calls are TRBV29-1 and TRBJ2-1; D might be TRBD2 (5 bases). Germline V gives CDR1 SQVTM, CDR2 ANQGSEA. The CDR3 is made up of 16 amino acids. V dropped 1 base and J dropped 9 bases, with 22 bases sitting between them. The DNA of the CDR3 is TGCAGCGTTGAAGGATACGTAAGCTCGGAGGTCGGTGAGCAGTTCTTC. Its translation: CSVEGYVSSEVGEQFF.

The chain uses TRBV6-1 and TRBJ2-2, with D possibly matching TRBD1 (6 bases). CDR3 length: 15 amino acids. Trimming cost V 4 bases and J 6 bases, with 15 bases left between them. Germline values: CDR1 MNHNS, CDR2 SASEGT. The CDR3 region is CASSVGQLVSGELFF. The CDR3 DNA reads TGTGCCAGCAGTGTCGGACAGCTAGTCTCCGGGGAGCTGTTTTTT.

The count of this clone is one. The chain recombines TRBV6-6 with TRBJ2-5, with TRBD1 matching 9 bases. CDR3 size: 16 residues. With 4 bases clipped from V and 5 bases from J, the junction kept 11 bases outside the gene matches. CDR1 and CDR2 from the germline V gene are MNHNY and SVGAGI (reference sequence). The CDR3 region has the DNA TGTGCCAGCAGTTCCACGTTGACAGGGGGAGGGGAGACCCAGTACTTC. Amino acid sequence: CASSSTLTGGGETQYF.

The chain uses TRBV6-5 and TRBJ1-1; D remains unclear. Trimming shortened V by 5 bases and J by 1 base, and 14 bases separated the two germline ends. There are 15 residues in the CDR3. Germline loops: CDR1 MNHEY, CDR2 SVGAGI. The CDR3 DNA sequence: TGTGCCAGCAGTAGTTCGCCCGTCCGGAACACTGAAGCTTTCTTT. This gives the protein CASSSSPVRNTEAFF.

The chain recombines TRBV7-2 with TRBJ2-7, with 7 bases that match TRBD2. V lost 10 bases to trimming and J lost 4 bases; unmatched junction nucleotides: 10. Per germline, CDR1 SGHTA and CDR2 FQGNSA. The CDR3 has 13 amino acids. The CDR3 region is CATSSGRGYEQYF. The CDR3 coding sequence is TGTGCCACCTCCTCGGGGAGGGGATACGAGCAGTACTTC.

V gene TRBV10-3 combines with J gene TRBJ2-3; 7 bases align to TRBD2. V gave up 9 bases and J gave up 0 bases; unmatched junction bases: 3. CDR3 length equals 13 residues. The V gene's germline CDR1 is ENHRY and CDR2 SYGVKD. The CDR3: CAIREESTDTQYF. The CDR3 DNA follows: TGTGCCATTCGGGAGGAGAGCACAGATACGCAGTATTTT.

The chain couples TRBV6-5 to TRBJ2-1; TRBD2 matches 13 bases. The CDR3 loop spans 15 amino acids. The J segment lost 5 bases and the V segment lost 5 bases, leaving 3 bases of the junction unmatched. Germline V gene lookup returns CDR1 MNHEY and CDR2 SVGAGI. The CDR3 spells CASSQGTSGNNEQFF. CDR3 nucleotide sequence: TGTGCCAGCAGTCAAGGGACTAGCGGGAACAATGAGCAGTTCTTC.

With regard to this clone: Sequence at one end of the junction differs from germline and may be a read error. The J gene is TRBJ2-7, the V gene TRBV7-9; TRBD1 is a possible D gene (7 bases). Looked up from germline, CDR1 is SEHNR and CDR2 is FQNEAQ (reference sequence). This CDR3 contains 18 residues. In DNA, the CDR3 is TGTGCCAGCAGTTTAGAGGGGACAGCCCGATTACCCGGGGGCGAGCAGTACTTC. Protein sequence: CASSLEGTARLPGGEQYF.

This chain joins TRBV10-3 and TRBJ2-3, with TRBD2 identical over 14 bases. The CDR3 totals 15 residues. Trimming removed 9 bases from V and 4 bases from J; junction bases left unmatched: 6. The germline V gene has CDR1 ENHRY and CDR2 SYGVKD. The chain's CDR3 is CAIAGTSGGADTQYF. The CDR3 DNA reads TGTGCCATAGCCGGGACTAGCGGGGGAGCAGATACGCAGTATTTT.